The clone carrying this T cell receptor (beta chain) has just a few counts. Its specificity is unknown. The germline V gene encodes CDR1 WNHNN and CDR2 SYGVQD (reference sequence). Trimming took off 3 bases at V and 6 bases at J, with 18 bases between the two ends. The CDR3 has 16 residues. The sample comes from a study of response to subunit inactivated influenza vaccine. Whole-study findings and limits: Researchers suggested that each seasonal influenza vaccination recruits few new T cells.

TCRdb reanalysed the RT-PCR reads using MiXCR and keeps one entry per CDR3 protein. This table has roughly 500,000 distinct CDR3 sequences, about 17% appearing once. The sequenced sample was CD4+ T cells sorted from PBMCs, obtained roughly 24 months after vaccination. The chain is built from TRBV10-1 and TRBJ2-4; D is possibly TRBD1 or TRBD2 (5 bases each). The sequence was obtained from a man aged 45 to 75 who received an inactivated influenza vaccine. CDR3 nucleotides: TGCGCCAGCAGTGAAGGGGCCGGGACCCACGGAAACATTCAGTACTTC. This encodes CASSEGAGTHGNIQYF.